Detailed here is one TCR beta chain. The identical CDR3 is also encoded by other nucleotide sequences in the sample. This sample was included in a study of blood T cell repertoires in COVID-19. For the study at large: From T cells, B-cell-depleted T cells, or PBMCs came the material, which was cDNA or gDNA.

Per germline, CDR1 KGHSH and CDR2 LQKENI. The CDR3 consists of 13 residues. Trimming removed 6 bases from V and 3 bases from J; junction bases left unmatched: 4. Clones were sequenced by immunoSEQ multiplex PCR, and TCRdb holds only the in-frame ones, with some missing. Of roughly 200,000 clones in the sample, approximately 85% were seen once. The TCR sequence derives from a human donor with active or convalescent COVID-19. The donor label of this sample is uncertain. The sample comprised peripheral blood. V usage is TRBV18 and J usage is TRBJ1-2, with 7 nucleotides matching TRBD1. The CDR3 region has the DNA TGTGCCAGCTCTCCAGGACAGGACTATGGCTACACCTTC. This encodes CASSPGQDYGYTF.